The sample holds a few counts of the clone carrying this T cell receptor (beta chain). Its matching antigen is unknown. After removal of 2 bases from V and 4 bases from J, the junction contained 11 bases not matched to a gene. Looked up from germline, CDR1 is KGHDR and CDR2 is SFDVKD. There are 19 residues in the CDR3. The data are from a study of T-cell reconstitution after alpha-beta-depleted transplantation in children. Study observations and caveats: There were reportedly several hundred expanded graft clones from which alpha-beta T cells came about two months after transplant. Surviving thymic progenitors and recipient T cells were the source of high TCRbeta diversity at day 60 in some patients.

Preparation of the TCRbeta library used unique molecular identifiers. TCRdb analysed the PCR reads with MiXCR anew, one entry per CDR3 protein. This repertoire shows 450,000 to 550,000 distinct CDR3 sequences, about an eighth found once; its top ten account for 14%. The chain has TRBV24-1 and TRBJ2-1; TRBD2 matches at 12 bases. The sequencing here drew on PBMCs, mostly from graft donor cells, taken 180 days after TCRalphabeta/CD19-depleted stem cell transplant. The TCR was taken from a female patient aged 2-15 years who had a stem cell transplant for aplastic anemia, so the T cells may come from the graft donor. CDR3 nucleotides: TGTGCCACCAGTGATTCCACTGGACTAGCGGGAATGTCGTACAATGAGCAGTTCTTC. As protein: CATSDSTGLAGMSYNEQFF.